This T cell receptor (beta chain) is from a study of blood T cells in healthy people across ages. Alongside a J-beta primer mix, a sample-barcoded 5' primer served in a second PCR lasting about 6 to 11 cycles. TCRdb analysed the 5' RACE reads with MiXCR anew, one entry per CDR3 protein. The sample has 890,000 or so distinct CDR3 sequences; 62% are singletons. The germline V gene encodes CDR1 SGHTA and CDR2 FQGTGA. The V end lost 5 bases, the J end lost 6 bases, and 14 bases lay between the germline ends. The CDR3 extends over 14 amino acids. This clonotype was observed a handful of times. This chain uses TRBV7-3 with TRBJ2-1; D might be TRBD2 (6 bases). The sequencing sample was made of blood. The origin of this receptor is a young man in good health. CDR3 sequence: CASSTTPLANEQFF. CDR3 DNA sequence: TGTGCCAGCAGCACAACTCCACTAGCCAATGAGCAGTTCTTC.